One sample yielded the 29 T cell receptor beta chains listed below, sequenced in a study of OX40 agonist ivuxolimab in advanced cancers. Only in-frame clones appear in the TCRdb table, and some are missing; sequencing was by immunoSEQ multiplex PCR. The repertoire holds approximately 76,000 clones, 80% to 90% seen once, with approximately 5.1% in the top ten. The source material was CD4+ or CD8+ T cells sorted from blood, sampled in a trial of the OX40 agonist ivuxolimab. These receptors were collected from an adult with an advanced solid tumor such as melanoma, head and neck, liver or kidney cancer.

This chain joins TRBV6-6 and TRBJ1-5, with D hard to call. The germline V gene encodes CDR1 MNHNY and CDR2 SVGAGI (reference sequence). The CDR3 is made up of 14 amino acids. Trimming shortened V by 5 bases and J by 4 bases, and 12 bases separated the two germline ends. The CDR3 region is CASSNPPRNQPQHF. DNA of the CDR3: TGTGCCAGCAGTAATCCCCCAAGGAATCAGCCCCAGCATTTT.

The rearrangement links TRBV6-1 to TRBJ2-1, with 9 bases identical to TRBD1. This CDR3 comprises 14 residues. Germline V gives CDR1 MNHNS, CDR2 SASEGT. J was trimmed by 15 bases and V by 0 bases; bases with no gene match: 9. The CDR3 here is CASSEALGGTGLFF. The CDR3 nucleotides are TGTGCCAGCAGTGAAGCGCTCGGCGGGACAGGGCTGTTCTTC.

V gene TRBV5-1 combines with J gene TRBJ2-1; possible D gene TRBD1, 5 bases. Germline V gene sequence: CDR1 SGHRS, CDR2 YFSETQ. The CDR3 sequence is 14 residues long. Trimming left V 0 bases short and J 4 bases short, with 8 bases between. The CDR3 region is CASSLGQLYNEQFF. CDR3 coding DNA: TGCGCCAGCAGCTTGGGACAGCTATACAATGAGCAGTTCTTC.

The chain combines TRBV30 with TRBJ1-2, with D possibly TRBD1 on 5 matching bases. The CDR3 runs 11 residues. Germline V gene sequence: CDR1 GTSNPN, CDR2 SVGIG (reference sequence). The V gene lost 0 bases and the J gene lost 7 bases, with 6 bases spanning the gap. CDR3 sequence reads: CAWSVGVGYTF. The CDR3 nucleotides read TGTGCCTGGAGTGTAGGGGTTGGCTACACCTTC.

The chain couples TRBV6-5 to TRBJ2-7, with D perhaps being TRBD1 or TRBD2 (6 bases each). Trimming pared 6 bases from V and 2 bases from J, leaving 14 bases between. This CDR3 region has 14 residues. Germline CDR1 reads MNHEY; CDR2 reads SVGAGI. The CDR3 coding sequence is TGTGCCAGCAGCAACGTCGGGGGCACCTACGAGCAGTACTTC. This codes for CASSNVGGTYEQYF.

The rearrangement links TRBV4-1 to TRBJ2-5; possibly TRBD1 for D (6 bases). V was trimmed by 0 bases and J by 1 base, leaving 9 bases between them. The length of the CDR3 is 15 residues. The germline gives CDR1 MGHRA, CDR2 YSYEKL. CDR3 sequence reads: CASSQDRQAQETQYF. The CDR3, as DNA: TGCGCCAGCAGCCAAGATAGACAGGCCCAAGAGACCCAGTACTTC.

The rearrangement links TRBV7-3 to TRBJ2-7, with TRBD1 identical over 10 bases. V gave up 6 bases and J gave up 6 bases; unmatched junction bases: 11. Germline CDR1 SGHTA, CDR2 FQGTGA. There are 15 residues in the CDR3. The CDR3: CASRRERTGGSEQYF. DNA of the CDR3: TGTGCCAGCAGAAGGGAGAGGACAGGGGGTTCCGAGCAGTACTTC.

The chain recombines TRBV5-1 with TRBJ1-1; 11 bases agree with TRBD1. Germline CDR1 reads SGHRS; CDR2 reads YFSETQ. The V and J ends lost 5 bases and 5 bases, in that order; junction bases with no gene match: 14. This CDR3 spans 17 amino acids. DNA of the CDR3: TGCGCCAGCAGACTCGATCGGGACAGGGGGAGAGGAACTGAAGCTTTCTTT. It specifies CASRLDRDRGRGTEAFF.

The J gene is TRBJ2-3, the V gene TRBV19; 9 bases fit TRBD1. The ends lost 2 bases at V and 6 bases at J; junction bases unmatched: 6. Germline V gene lookup returns CDR1 LNHDA and CDR2 SQIVND (reference sequence). The CDR3 is made up of 15 amino acids. The CDR3 DNA sequence: TGTGCCAGTAGTATACTGACAGGGGGAAGGGATACGCAGTATTTT. Encoded protein: CASSILTGGRDTQYF.

This chain links TRBV12-5 with TRBJ1-4; D is ambiguous. The CDR3 loop spans 15 amino acids. V was cut by 1 base and J by 4 bases, with 10 bases left in between. Germline V gives CDR1 LGHNT, CDR2 FRNRAP. This chain's CDR3 is CASGLGRVHNEKLFF. DNA of the CDR3: TGTGCTAGTGGTTTGGGGAGGGTCCATAATGAAAAACTGTTTTTT.

The V and J genes are TRBV5-5 and TRBJ1-3, with D possibly matching TRBD1 (6 bases). Germline CDR1 reads SGHKS; CDR2 reads YYEKEE (reference sequence). Trimming took off 0 bases at V and 2 bases at J, with 9 bases between the two ends. There are 15 residues in the CDR3. CDR3 sequence (DNA): TGTGCCAGCAGCTTGGAGGGGGTCCCTGGAAACACCATATATTTT. Its translation: CASSLEGVPGNTIYF.

The V gene is TRBV27, the J gene TRBJ1-1; D unclear. V dropped 5 bases and J dropped 1 base, with 11 bases sitting between them. The CDR3 consists of 14 residues. Germline V gene lookup returns CDR1 MNHEY and CDR2 SMNVEV (reference sequence). CDR3 DNA: TGTGCCAGCAGTGTGGTTGGCGGGAACACTGAAGCTTTCTTT. Its translation: CASSVVGGNTEAFF.

The J gene is TRBJ1-1, the V gene TRBV6-4; 7 positions agree with TRBD1. Germline CDR1 and CDR2: MRHNA and SNTAGT. Trimming removed 8 bases from V and 0 bases from J; junction bases left unmatched: 3. This CDR3 comprises 13 residues. Written as DNA, the CDR3 is TGTGCCAGCCGAGGGGGCCTGAACACTGAAGCTTTCTTT. Protein sequence: CASRGGLNTEAFF.

On this clone: The final CDR3 position lacks the conserved phenylalanine or tryptophan, pointing to a likely read error. The genes are TRBV7-6 and TRBJ1-1, with D unresolved. Trimming took 3 bases from V and 1 from J, leaving 9 bases between them. CDR1 is SGHVS and CDR2 is FNYEAQ in the germline V gene. The CDR3 is made up of 14 amino acids. The CDR3 here is CASSLFDGNTEAFL. The DNA of the CDR3 is TGTGCCAGCAGCTTGTTCGACGGGAACACTGAAGCTTTCCTT.

This clone was counted a few times. The V call is TRBV7-8, the J call TRBJ2-6, with D possibly called TRBD1 or TRBD2 (6 bases each). The V gene lost 4 bases and the J gene lost 0 bases, with 19 bases spanning the gap. The length of the CDR3 is 19 residues. Looked up from germline, CDR1 is SGHVS and CDR2 is FQNEAQ. The CDR3 sequence is CASSSKGGGEFSGANVLTF. Here the CDR3 DNA reads TGTGCCAGCAGCTCAAAAGGGGGAGGCGAATTCTCTGGGGCCAACGTCCTGACTTTC.

The J gene is TRBJ2-5, the V gene TRBV11-3; TRBD2 matches at 8 bases. The germline V gene has CDR1 SGHNT and CDR2 YENEEA. The CDR3 spans 14 residues. V was pared by 5 bases and J by 2 bases, with 4 bases of the junction left unmatched. The CDR3 region has the DNA TGTGCCAGCAGCCCGGGGGGGGAACAAGAGACCCAGTACTTC. It is translated as CASSPGGEQETQYF.

J is TRBJ2-1 and V is TRBV4-2; D is ambiguous. The germline V gene has CDR1 LGHNA and CDR2 YNFKEQ. The CDR3 length is 13 residues. V lost 0 bases and J lost 7, with 7 bases in between. CDR3 in amino acids: CASSQDQRNEQFF. CDR3 nucleotides: TGTGCCAGCAGCCAAGATCAGAGGAATGAGCAGTTCTTC.

This clone was counted only a few times. This sequence joins TRBV10-3 and TRBJ1-2; D perhaps matches TRBD1 (5 bases). This CDR3 region has 13 residues. The germline gives CDR1 ENHRY, CDR2 SYGVKD. With 5 bases removed from V and 3 bases from J, the gap between germline ends came to 10 bases. The CDR3 sequence: CAISYDRDYGYTF. The DNA of the CDR3 is TGTGCCATCAGTTACGACAGAGACTATGGCTACACCTTC.

The chain employs TRBV7-8 and TRBJ1-2; 10 bases map to TRBD1. In germline, CDR1 is SGHVS, CDR2 FQNEAQ. The CDR3 length is 15 residues. V lost 5 bases to trimming and J lost 4 bases; unmatched junction nucleotides: 7. The CDR3 coding sequence is TGTGCCAGCAGCAAGGACAGGGGGGGTCTCTATGGCTACACCTTC. Its translation is CASSKDRGGLYGYTF.

The chain joins TRBV5-6 to TRBJ1-1, with a weak D call TRBD1 (5 bases). CDR1 is SGHDT and CDR2 is YYEEEE in the germline V gene. The CDR3 consists of 14 residues. Trimming shortened V by 4 bases and J by 5 bases, and 15 bases separated the two germline ends. The CDR3 here is CASSRAGLRTEAFF. CDR3 in DNA: TGTGCCAGCAGCCGTGCGGGGCTCAGGACTGAAGCTTTCTTT. Drawing the rest from reference TRBV5-6 and TRBJ1-1, the complete variable domain is DAGVTQSPTHLIKTRGQQVTLRCSPKSGHDTVSWYQQALGQGPQFIFQYYEEEERQRGNFPDRFSGHQFPNYSSELNVNALLLGDSALYLCASSRAGLRTEAFFGQGTRLTVV.

The chain links TRBV18 to TRBJ2-7; tentatively, D is TRBD2 (6 bases). Trimming left V 5 bases short and J 0 bases short, with 14 bases between. CDR1 is KGHSH, CDR2 LQKENI, per germline. This CDR3 comprises 15 residues. The CDR3 nucleotides are TGTGCCAGCTCAACGAGCTCGGGAGACTCCTACGAGCAGTACTTC. It yields the protein CASSTSSGDSYEQYF.

J is TRBJ2-2 and V is TRBV10-1; 11 nucleotides match TRBD1. This CDR3 is 16 amino acids long. With V trimmed by 6 bases and J by 6 bases, 9 bases remained unmatched. Germline CDR1 and CDR2: WNHNN and SYGVQD (reference sequence). DNA of the CDR3: TGCGCCAGCAGGACTACCCCGGGACAGGGGGCCGGGGAGCTGTTTTTT. This sequence encodes CASRTTPGQGAGELFF.

A few counts support this clone. V is TRBV6-1 and J is TRBJ1-3, with D hard to call. CDR3 size: 13 residues. Germline-derived CDR1 and CDR2 are MNHNS and SASEGT. Trimming cost V 4 bases and J 0 bases, with 4 bases left between them. The CDR3 DNA sequence: TGTGCCAGCAGTGCCAACTCTGGAAACACCATATATTTT. Protein sequence: CASSANSGNTIYF.

This chain uses TRBV5-1 with TRBJ2-5, with TRBD2 as a possible D gene (5 bases). The J call is in doubt because the DNA end fits TRBJ2-7 better. Germline CDR1 is SGHRS and CDR2 is YFSETQ. The CDR3 runs 13 residues. The CDR3 DNA reads as TGCGCCAGCAGCTGGGGTAGCGAGGACGAGCAGTACTTC. Amino acid sequence: CASSWGSEDEQYF.

Only a few counts were recorded for this clone. The CDR3 loop is CASSIGGGTVGNQPQHF. Here the CDR3 DNA reads TGTGCCAGTAGTATAGGAGGCGGGACAGTAGGAAATCAGCCCCAGCATTTT. The rearrangement links TRBV19 to TRBJ1-5; 7 positions agree with TRBD1. Germline CDR1 LNHDA, CDR2 SQIVND (reference sequence). The CDR3 has 17 amino acids. V trimming: 1 base; J trimming: 4 bases; junction bases outside the gene matches: 10.

The rearrangement links TRBV9 to TRBJ2-3; 16 nucleotides align to TRBD2. CDR1 is SGDLS and CDR2 is YYNGEE in the germline V gene. J lost 1 base, V lost 4 bases, and 18 bases had no gene match. The CDR3 is 22 amino acids. The CDR3 DNA sequence: TGTGCCAGCAGCCCGCCCCCGGGACTAGCGGGGGGGAGCTTCTACGGCACAGATACGCAGTATTTT. Protein product: CASSPPPGLAGGSFYGTDTQYF.

The gene calls are TRBV6-6 and TRBJ1-4, with a tentative D call TRBD1 (6 bases). V lost 5 bases, J lost 7 bases, and 14 bases lay in between. CDR1 and CDR2 from the germline V gene are MNHNY and SVGAGI (reference sequence). CDR3 length: 14 amino acids. The CDR3 spells CASSVNRDGEKLFF. CDR3 bases: TGTGCCAGCAGTGTAAACAGGGATGGTGAAAAACTGTTTTTT.

J is TRBJ2-7 and V is TRBV7-2, with 8 nucleotides matching TRBD1. CDR1 is SGHTA and CDR2 is FQGNSA in the germline V gene. The V segment lost 4 bases and the J segment 4 bases; nucleotides outside the gene matches: 9. The CDR3 totals 15 residues. The CDR3 DNA is TGTGCCAGCAGCTCGGACAGGGCCCTTGCTTACGAGCAGTACTTC. This encodes CASSSDRALAYEQYF.

The gene calls are TRBV7-8 and TRBJ2-7; 8 bases match TRBD2. V was pared by 0 bases and J by 0 bases, with 7 bases of the junction left unmatched. The germline gives CDR1 SGHVS, CDR2 FQNEAQ. The length of the CDR3 is 17 residues. CDR3 amino acids: CASSLAASGQSSYEQYF. The CDR3 DNA follows: TGTGCCAGCAGCTTAGCGGCTAGCGGGCAAAGCTCCTACGAGCAGTACTTC.